This T cell receptor (beta chain) was retrieved from a study of blood T cell repertoires in COVID-19. Study background: The study drew acute and convalescent COVID-19 samples from the United States, Italy and Spain. Sample material is recorded as cDNA or gDNA derived from T cells, B-cell-depleted T cells, or PBMCs.

Methods used by the authors: How many nucleated cells were present was estimated from reference gene primer amplification. Sequencing used immunoSEQ multiplex PCR; TCRdb keeps in-frame clones, though not all of them. V and J calls and clone size follow that table, whereas D and trimming were derived from the DNA. Among hundreds of thousands of clones listed, about 80% were seen once. Trimming stripped 2 bases from V and 7 bases from J, with 11 bases between. CDR3 size: 13 residues. This clonotype originated in a woman older than 75 with acute or convalescent COVID-19. Material: peripheral blood. The chain is built from TRBV23-1 and TRBJ1-1; D is perhaps TRBD1 (5 bases). TRBV23-1 is identified as an open reading frame with a role that is uncertain. Here the CDR3 DNA reads TGCGCCAGCAGTCAAGGGGCTTTGAATGAAGCTTTCTTT. Translation: CASSQGALNEAFF.